This TCR beta chain was captured by sequencing in a study of blood T cell repertoires in COVID-19. Sequencing was performed with immunoSEQ multiplex PCR; in TCRdb, only in-frame clones are kept and a portion is missing. The sample consists of 370,000 or so clones, around 84% of them appearing once. Germline CDR1 WSHSY, CDR2 SAAADI. This CDR3 is built from 15 residues. The ends were cut back, 2 bases at V and 5 bases at J, with 15 bases in the middle. This clone was recorded once. The gene calls are TRBV10-2 and TRBJ1-2, with D perhaps TRBD1 (5 bases). The clonotype originates from a human donor with acute or convalescent COVID-19. The donor label of this sample is uncertain. The sequenced sample consisted of peripheral blood. CDR3 sequence reads: CASSEVGRVGYGYTF. For the CDR3, the DNA is TGCGCCAGCAGTGAGGTGGGCAGGGTGGGATATGGCTACACCTTC.